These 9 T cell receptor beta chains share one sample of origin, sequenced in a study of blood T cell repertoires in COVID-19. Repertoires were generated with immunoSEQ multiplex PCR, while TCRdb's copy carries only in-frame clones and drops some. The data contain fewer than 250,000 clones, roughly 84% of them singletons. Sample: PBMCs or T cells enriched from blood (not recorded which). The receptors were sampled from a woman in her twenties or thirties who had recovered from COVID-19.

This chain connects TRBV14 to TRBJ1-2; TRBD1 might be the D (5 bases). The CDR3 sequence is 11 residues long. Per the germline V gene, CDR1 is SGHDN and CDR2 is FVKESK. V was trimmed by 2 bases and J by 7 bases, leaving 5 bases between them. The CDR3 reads CASSQRGGYTF. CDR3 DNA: TGTGCCAGCAGCCAAAGGGGTGGCTACACCTTC.

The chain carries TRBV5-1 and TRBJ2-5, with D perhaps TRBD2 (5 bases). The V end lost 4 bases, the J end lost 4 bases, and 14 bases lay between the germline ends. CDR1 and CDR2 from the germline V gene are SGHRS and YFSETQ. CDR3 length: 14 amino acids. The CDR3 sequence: CASSTGGSGETQYF. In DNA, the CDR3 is TGCGCCAGCAGCACGGGTGGGAGTGGAGAGACCCAGTACTTC.

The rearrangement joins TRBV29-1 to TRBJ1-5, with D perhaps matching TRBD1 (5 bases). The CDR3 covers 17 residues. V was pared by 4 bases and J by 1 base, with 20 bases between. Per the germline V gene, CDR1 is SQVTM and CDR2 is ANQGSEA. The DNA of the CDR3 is TGCAGCGTTGGATCTGGGGCAGCGGGTTTGAGCAATCAGCCCCAGCATTTT. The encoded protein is CSVGSGAAGLSNQPQHF.

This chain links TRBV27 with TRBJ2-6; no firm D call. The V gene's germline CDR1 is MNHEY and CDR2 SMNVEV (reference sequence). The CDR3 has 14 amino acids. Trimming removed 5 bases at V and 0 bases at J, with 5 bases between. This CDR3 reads CASSPSSGANVLTF. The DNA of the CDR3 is TGTGCCAGCAGTCCCAGCTCTGGGGCCAACGTCCTGACTTTC.

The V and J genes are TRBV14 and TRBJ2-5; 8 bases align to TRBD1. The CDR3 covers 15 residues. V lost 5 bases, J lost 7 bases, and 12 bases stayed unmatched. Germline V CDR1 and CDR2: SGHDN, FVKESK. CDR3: CASSLGTGPLRTQYF. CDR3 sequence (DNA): TGTGCCAGCAGCTTAGGGACAGGCCCCCTTCGGACCCAGTACTTC.

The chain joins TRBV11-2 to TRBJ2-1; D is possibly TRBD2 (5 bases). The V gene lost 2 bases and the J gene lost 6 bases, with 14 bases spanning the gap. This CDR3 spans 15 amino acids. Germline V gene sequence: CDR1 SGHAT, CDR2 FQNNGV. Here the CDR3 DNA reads TGTGCCAGCAGCTTATGGTTGGCGGGCCCCAATGAGCAGTTCTTC. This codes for CASSLWLAGPNEQFF.

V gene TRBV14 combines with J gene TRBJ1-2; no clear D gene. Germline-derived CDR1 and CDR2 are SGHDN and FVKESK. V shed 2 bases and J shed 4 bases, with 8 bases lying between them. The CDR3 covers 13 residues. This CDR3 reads CASSQTVSYGYTF. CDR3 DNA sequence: TGTGCCAGCAGCCAAACAGTCTCCTATGGCTACACCTTC.

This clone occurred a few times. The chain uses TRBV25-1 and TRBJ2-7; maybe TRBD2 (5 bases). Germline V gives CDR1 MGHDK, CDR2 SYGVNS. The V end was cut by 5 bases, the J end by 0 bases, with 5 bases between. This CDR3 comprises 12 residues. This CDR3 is CASSRDSYEQYF. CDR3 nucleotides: TGTGCCAGCAGTCGGGACTCCTACGAGCAGTACTTC.

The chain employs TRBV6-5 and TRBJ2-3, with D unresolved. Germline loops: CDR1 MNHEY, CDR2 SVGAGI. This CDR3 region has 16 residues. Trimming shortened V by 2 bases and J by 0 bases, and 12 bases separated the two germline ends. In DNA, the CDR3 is TGTGCCAGCAGTTACATGGGCGCCGCTAGCACAGATACGCAGTATTTT. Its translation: CASSYMGAASTDTQYF.